This T cell receptor (beta chain) is drawn from a study of regulatory T cells in long-lasting Graves disease. Regarding this clonotype: Its antigen remains unknown.

The CDR3 runs 16 residues. Germline V lookup: CDR1 SGHDT, CDR2 YYEEEE. Trimming took 2 bases from V and 4 from J, leaving 18 bases between them. Libraries of TCR beta came from iRepertoire HTBI primers plus Arm-PCR of CDR3 regions. TCRdb recomputed calls from the multiplex PCR reads with MiXCR, one row per CDR3 protein. The repertoire holds approximately 390,000 distinct CDR3 sequences, with 16% as singletons. Study conclusions and caveats: With under 3,500 shared public clonotypes, persistent patients exceeded new patients, who shared about a thousand.

Time point reported: newly diagnosed GD, antithyroid drugs for less than 3 months. The TCR library was made from RNA that had been extracted from PBMCs in TRIzol. Another study also made use of these data, one on T cells in Graves' hyperthyroidism and ophthalmopathy. That paper adds: Hyperthyroidism in the patients, aged 18 to 65, was newly diagnosed and under 2 months in duration. Most expanded thyroid clonotypes above 0.001 recurred in blood.

This sample comprised peripheral blood mononuclear cells (PBMCs), obtained at new diagnosis, from a patient treated with antithyroid drugs. This receptor was obtained from a woman aged 18-29 years with Graves disease. This chain links TRBV5-6 with TRBJ1-2; D unresolved. The CDR3 DNA sequence: TGTGCCAGCAGCTTAATTATTGCCGAGGACTCCTATGGCTACACCTTC. Its translation: CASSLIIAEDSYGYTF.